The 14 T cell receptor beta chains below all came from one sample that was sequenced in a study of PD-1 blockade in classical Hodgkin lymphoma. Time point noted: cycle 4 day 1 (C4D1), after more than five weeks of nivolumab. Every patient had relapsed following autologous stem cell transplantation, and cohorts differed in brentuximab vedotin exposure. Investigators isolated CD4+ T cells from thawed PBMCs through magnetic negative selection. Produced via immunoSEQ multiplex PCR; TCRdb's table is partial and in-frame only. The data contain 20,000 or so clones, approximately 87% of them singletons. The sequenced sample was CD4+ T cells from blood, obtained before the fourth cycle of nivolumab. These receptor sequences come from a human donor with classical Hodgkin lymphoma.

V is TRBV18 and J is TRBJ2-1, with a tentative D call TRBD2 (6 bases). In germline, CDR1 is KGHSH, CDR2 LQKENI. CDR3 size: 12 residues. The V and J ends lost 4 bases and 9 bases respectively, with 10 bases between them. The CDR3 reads CASSLEAGEQFF. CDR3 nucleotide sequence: TGTGCCAGCTCACTAGAAGCGGGTGAGCAGTTCTTC.

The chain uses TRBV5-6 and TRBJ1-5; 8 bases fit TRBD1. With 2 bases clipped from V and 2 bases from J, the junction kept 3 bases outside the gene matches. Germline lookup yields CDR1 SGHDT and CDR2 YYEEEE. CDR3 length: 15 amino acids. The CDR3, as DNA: TGTGCCAGCAGCTTCACAGGGGGAGGCAATCAGCCCCAGCATTTT. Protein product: CASSFTGGGNQPQHF.

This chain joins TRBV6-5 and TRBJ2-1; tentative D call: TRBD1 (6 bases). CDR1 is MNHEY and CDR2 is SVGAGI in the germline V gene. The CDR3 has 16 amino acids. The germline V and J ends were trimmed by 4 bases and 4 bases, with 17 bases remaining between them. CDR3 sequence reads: CASSFGDGRGYNEQFF. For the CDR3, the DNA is TGTGCCAGCAGTTTTGGGGACGGAAGGGGGTACAATGAGCAGTTCTTC.

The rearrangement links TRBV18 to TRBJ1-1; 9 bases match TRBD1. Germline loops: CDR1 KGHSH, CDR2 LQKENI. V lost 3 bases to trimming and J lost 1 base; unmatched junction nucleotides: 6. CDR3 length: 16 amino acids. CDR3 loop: CASSPTGGGRNTEAFF. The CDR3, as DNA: TGTGCCAGCTCACCGACAGGGGGAGGGAGGAACACTGAAGCTTTCTTT.

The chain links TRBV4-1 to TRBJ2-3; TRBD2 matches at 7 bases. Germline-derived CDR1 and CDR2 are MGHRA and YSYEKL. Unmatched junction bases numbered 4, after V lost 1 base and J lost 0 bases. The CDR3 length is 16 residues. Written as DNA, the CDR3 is TGCGCCAGCAGCCAAGTTCTAGCGGCTAGCACAGATACGCAGTATTTT. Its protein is CASSQVLAASTDTQYF.

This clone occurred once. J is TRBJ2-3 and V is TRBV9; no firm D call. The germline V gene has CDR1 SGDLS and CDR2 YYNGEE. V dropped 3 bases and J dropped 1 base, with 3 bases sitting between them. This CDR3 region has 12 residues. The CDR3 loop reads CASSERTDTQYF. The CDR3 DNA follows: TGTGCCAGCAGCGAGCGCACAGATACGCAGTATTTT.

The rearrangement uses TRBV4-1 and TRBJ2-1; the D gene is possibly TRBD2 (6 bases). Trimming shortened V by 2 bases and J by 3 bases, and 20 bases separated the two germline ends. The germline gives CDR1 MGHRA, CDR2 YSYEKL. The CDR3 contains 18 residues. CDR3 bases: TGCGCCAGCAGCCAACCTCTGACCCCTGGCGGGAACTACAATGAGCAGTTCTTC. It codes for CASSQPLTPGGNYNEQFF.

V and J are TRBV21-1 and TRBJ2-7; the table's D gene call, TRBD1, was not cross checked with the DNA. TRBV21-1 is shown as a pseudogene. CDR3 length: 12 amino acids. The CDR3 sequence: CASSKDRVEQYF. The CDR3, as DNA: TGTGCCAGCAGCAAGGACAGGGTCGAGCAGTACTTC.

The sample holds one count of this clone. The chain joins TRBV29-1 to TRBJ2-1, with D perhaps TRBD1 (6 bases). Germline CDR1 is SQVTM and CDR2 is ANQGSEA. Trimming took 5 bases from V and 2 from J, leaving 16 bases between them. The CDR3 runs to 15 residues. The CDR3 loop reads CSVIKGVEAYNEQFF. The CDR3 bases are TGCAGCGTTATTAAGGGGGTTGAAGCCTACAATGAGCAGTTCTTC.

The CDR3 reads CAISGAYEQYF. In DNA form, the CDR3 reads TGTGCCATCAGTGGGGCCTACGAGCAGTACTTC. The gene calls are TRBV10-3 and TRBJ2-7; unclear D gene. Between the trimmed V and J ends, which lost 4 bases and 2 bases, there was a span of 3 bases. The CDR3 is 11 amino acids. Looked up from germline, CDR1 is ENHRY and CDR2 is SYGVKD.

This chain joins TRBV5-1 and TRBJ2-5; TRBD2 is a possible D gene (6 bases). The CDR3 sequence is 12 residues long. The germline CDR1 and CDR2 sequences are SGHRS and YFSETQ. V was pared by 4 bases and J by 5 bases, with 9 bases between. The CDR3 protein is CASSTGAETQYF. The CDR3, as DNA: TGCGCCAGCAGCACGGGAGCCGAGACCCAGTACTTC.

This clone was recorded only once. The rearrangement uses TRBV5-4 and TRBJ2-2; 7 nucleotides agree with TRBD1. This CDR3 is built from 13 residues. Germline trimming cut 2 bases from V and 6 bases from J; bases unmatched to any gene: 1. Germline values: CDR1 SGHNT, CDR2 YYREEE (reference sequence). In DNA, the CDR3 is TGTGCCAGCAGCTTCCAGGGGGCCGGGGAGCTGTTTTTT. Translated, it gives CASSFQGAGELFF.

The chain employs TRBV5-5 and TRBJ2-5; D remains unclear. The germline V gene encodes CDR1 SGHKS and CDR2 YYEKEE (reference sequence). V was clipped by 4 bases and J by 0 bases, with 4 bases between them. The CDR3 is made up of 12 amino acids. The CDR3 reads CASSGNQETQYF. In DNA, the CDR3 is TGTGCCAGCAGCGGAAACCAAGAGACCCAGTACTTC.

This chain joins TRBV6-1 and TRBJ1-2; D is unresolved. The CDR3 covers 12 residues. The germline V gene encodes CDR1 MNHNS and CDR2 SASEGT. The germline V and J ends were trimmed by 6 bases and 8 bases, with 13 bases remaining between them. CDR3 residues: CASSITMMGYTF. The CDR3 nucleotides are TGTGCCAGCAGCATCACGATGATGGGCTACACCTTC.